This T cell receptor beta chain was documented in a study of prognosis after radiotherapy for stage I lung cancer. Study context: It was considered that all non-small cell lung cancer patients were medically inoperable.

A word on this clonotype: This may come from a read error, since a much larger clone is one base off.

The genomic DNA TCR beta CDR3 region underwent two rounds of multiplex PCR. Amplification during the initial PCR round employed primers specific to each TRBV and TRBJ gene. TCRdb ran MiXCR on the multiplex PCR reads and lists one entry per CDR3 protein. Here the sample spans roughly 11,000 distinct CDR3 sequences, approximately 40% being singletons. CDR3 size: 15 residues. The germline V gene has CDR1 SGHTA and CDR2 FQGTGA. The chain carries TRBV7-3 and TRBJ2-1; the match to TRBD2 covers 8 bases. The clonotype was recovered from a donor over 45 with non-small cell lung cancer. Sequencing was performed on PBMCs, taken before or after stereotactic body radiation therapy (not recorded which). CDR3 nucleotides: TGTGCCAGAAGCTTAAACGGGAGGGATATTAATGAGCAGCTCTTC. This codes for CARSLNGRDINEQLF. The variable domain in full, with the rest retrieved from reference TRBV7-3 and TRBJ2-1, is GAGVSQTPSNKVTEKGKYVELRCDPISGHTALYWYRQSLGQGPEFLIYFQGTGAADDSGLPNDRFFAVRPEGSVSTLKIQRTERGDSAVYLCARSLNGRDINEQLFGPGTRLTVL.